Described below is a single T cell receptor beta chain sequence and its context. Its antigen is unknown. There are no base qualities to consult, and no much larger clone falls within one base. The CDR3 goes from the cysteine to the phenylalanine over 14 residues. The entry retains the CDR3 DNA only, 42 bases that are in frame from base 1. V lost 2 bases and J lost 4 bases; the stretch between them is 11 bases long. CDR1 MNHEY and CDR2 SVGAGI are derived from the germline V gene. The label giving this sample's time point can be read as: week 47, end of study. Each vaccine dose was 300 ug of a 20-mer mutant IDH1 peptide in Montanide, given subcutaneously with topical imiquimod. Eight vaccinations were administered to patients in weeks 1, 3, 5, 7, 11, 15, 19 and 23, corresponding to visits V03 through V10. Donors had newly diagnosed WHO grade 3 or 4 IDH1-mutant astrocytomas with loss of nuclear ATRX. The samples were drawn from NOA16, a multicentre, single-arm, open-label phase I trial in Germany that tested a mutant IDH1 peptide vaccine in humans for the first time. Genomic DNA for TCRB sequencing was isolated from EDTA blood with the DNeasy Blood and Tissue Kit.

The library was made by the immunoSEQ multiplex PCR assay. Rearranged TCR beta chain sequences were amplified with the hsTCRB Kit following the manufacturer's protocol. TCRB libraries were sequenced on an Illumina MiSeq. Under the source paper's analysis protocol: Demultiplexing, trimming and gene mapping were performed with the kit vendor's proprietary platform. Sourced from immuneACCESS, this table was stored by TCRdb with only in-frame sequences that have V and J called. A share of the clones is absent; for the studies checked, an unresolved V gene accounts for under half, and the remainder has no known explanation. V and J calls and clone size are given by that table; D and trimming were obtained from the DNA. The sample table holds tens of thousands of clones, of which around 83% were seen once. Of the sample, more than 3% falls within the top ten clones. This record belongs to a study of a mutant IDH1 vaccine in newly diagnosed glioma (dated by TCRdb to the early 2020s). With regard to the full study: Vaccination started 4-6 weeks after radiotherapy alone, or was given together with temozolomide cycles in the groups whose treatment included chemotherapy. Of the roughly 33 treated patients, around 62% were male and roughly 38% were female, and a mean age of approximately 40 years was recorded. Before enrollment, patients had received standard therapy of radiotherapy alone, temozolomide alone, or radiochemotherapy with temozolomide; most received the combination. Visit V12 was the week-35 safety follow-up and visit V13 was the week-47 end of study. Six visits were used for peripheral blood collection: V03 (baseline), V05, V07, V10, V12 and V13. For exploratory analyses, longitudinal TCRB deep sequencing was carried out in roughly 23 treated patients wherever samples were available. What the work shows at the level of the full study, not this receptor alone: Changes in the top peripheral T cell clonotypes picked up by TCRB sequencing did not appear to be linked to pseudoprogression. Immune responses induced by the vaccine were seen in approximately 92% of patients across multiple MHC alleles. According to the authors, sample limitations meant that analyses of patient blood samples could not be reproduced. Availability determined which PBMC samples were chosen for TCRB deep sequencing.

The sample was PBMCs, taken from a glioma patient whose treatment included an IDH1 peptide vaccine. This clonotype was sampled from a man aged 30 to 39 with glioma. The chain joins TRBV6-5 to TRBJ1-1, with a tentative D gene TRBD1 over 6 matching bases. The DNA is as follows: TGTGCCAGCAGTTACAGGGGGGCCGGCACTGAAGCTTTCTTT. This translates into CASSYRGAGTEAFF.